In this sample, the clone carrying this T cell receptor beta chain turned up a few times. Its matching antigen is unknown. The whole isolated RNA underwent reverse transcription, so sequencing captured expressed TCRB transcripts. Clones were sequenced by immunoSEQ multiplex PCR, and TCRdb holds only the in-frame ones, with some missing. The sample includes about 140,000 clones, 6.9% seen only once; the top ten take around 1.3%. This sample was included in a study of beta chain features in type 1 diabetes. With 4 bases removed from V and 7 bases from J, the gap between germline ends came to 9 bases. The CDR3 sequence is 12 residues long. Germline lookup yields CDR1 SGHRS and CDR2 YFSETQ. Broader study findings: Among all four CD4+ subsets, Type 1 diabetes patients had TCRB CDR3s that were moderately but significantly shorter.

This clonotype was obtained from a woman younger than 45 in good health. The genes are TRBV5-1 and TRBJ2-1; D gene ambiguous. The sample comprised central memory CD4+ T cells from blood. CDR3 sequence: CASSLFLNEQFF. In DNA, the CDR3 is TGCGCCAGCAGCCTCTTTCTGAATGAGCAGTTCTTC.